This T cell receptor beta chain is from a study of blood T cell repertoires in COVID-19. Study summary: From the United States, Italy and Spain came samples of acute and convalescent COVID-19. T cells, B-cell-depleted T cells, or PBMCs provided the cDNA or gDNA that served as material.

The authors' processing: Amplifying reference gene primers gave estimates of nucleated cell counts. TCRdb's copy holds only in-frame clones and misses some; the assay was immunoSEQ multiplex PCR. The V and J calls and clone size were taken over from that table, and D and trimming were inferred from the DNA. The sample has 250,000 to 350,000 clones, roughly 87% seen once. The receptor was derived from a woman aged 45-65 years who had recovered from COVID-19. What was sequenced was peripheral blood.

The DNA for the CDR3 is TGTGCCAGCAGCGTAACCCCAGGGGGCCCCAACACCTTC. It translates to CASSVTPGGPNTF. The V gene is TRBV9, the J gene TRBJ1-2; the match to TRBD1 covers 8 bases. The CDR3 totals 13 residues. Germline V CDR1 and CDR2: SGDLS, YYNGEE. J was trimmed by 12 bases and V by 1 base; bases with no gene match: 8.